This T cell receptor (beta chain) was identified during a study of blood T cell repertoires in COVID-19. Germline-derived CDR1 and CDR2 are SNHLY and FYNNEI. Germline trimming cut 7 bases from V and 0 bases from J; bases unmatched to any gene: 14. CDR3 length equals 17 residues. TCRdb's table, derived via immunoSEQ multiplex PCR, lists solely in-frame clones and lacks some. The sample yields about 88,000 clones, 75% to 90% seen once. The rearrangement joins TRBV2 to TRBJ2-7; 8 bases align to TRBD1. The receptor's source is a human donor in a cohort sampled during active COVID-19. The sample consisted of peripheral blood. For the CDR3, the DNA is TGTGCCAGCATTCTTGTCCCGGGACAGGCTAGCTCCTACGAGCAGTACTTC. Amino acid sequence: CASILVPGQASSYEQYF.